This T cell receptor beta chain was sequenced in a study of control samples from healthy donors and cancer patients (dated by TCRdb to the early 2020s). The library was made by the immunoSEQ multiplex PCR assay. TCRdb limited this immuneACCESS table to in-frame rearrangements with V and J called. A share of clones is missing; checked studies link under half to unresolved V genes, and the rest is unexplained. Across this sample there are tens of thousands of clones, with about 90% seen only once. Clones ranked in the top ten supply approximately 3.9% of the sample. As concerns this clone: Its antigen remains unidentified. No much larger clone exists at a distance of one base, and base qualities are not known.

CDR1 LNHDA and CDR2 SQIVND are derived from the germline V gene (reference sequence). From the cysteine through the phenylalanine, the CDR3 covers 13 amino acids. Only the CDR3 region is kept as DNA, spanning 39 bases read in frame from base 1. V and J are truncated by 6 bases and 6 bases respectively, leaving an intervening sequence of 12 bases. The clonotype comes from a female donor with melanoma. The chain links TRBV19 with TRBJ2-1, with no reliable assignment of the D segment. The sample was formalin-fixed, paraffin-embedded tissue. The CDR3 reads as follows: CASSDTLFNEQFF. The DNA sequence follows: TGTGCCAGTAGCGACACTTTGTTCAATGAGCAGTTCTTC.